This T cell receptor beta chain was recovered during a study of radiotherapy plus CTLA-4 blockade in lung cancer. Trimming cost V 0 bases and J 5 bases; bases outside gene matches: 1. CDR1 is SGHRS, CDR2 YFSETQ, per germline. The CDR3 spans 14 residues. The assay was immunoSEQ multiplex PCR, and TCRdb's table has in-frame clones only and misses some. The repertoire holds 70,000 to 90,000 clones, with 85% to 90% as singletons. This sequence was found in a human donor with non-small cell lung cancer who had stable disease on radiotherapy plus ipilimumab. V is TRBV5-1 and J is TRBJ1-1; 10 positions agree with TRBD1. The sample consisted of peripheral blood, taken from a patient treated with radiotherapy plus ipilimumab. The CDR3 sequence: CASSLGDRGTEAFF. DNA for the CDR3: TGCGCCAGCAGCTTGGGGGACAGGGGAACTGAAGCTTTCTTT.